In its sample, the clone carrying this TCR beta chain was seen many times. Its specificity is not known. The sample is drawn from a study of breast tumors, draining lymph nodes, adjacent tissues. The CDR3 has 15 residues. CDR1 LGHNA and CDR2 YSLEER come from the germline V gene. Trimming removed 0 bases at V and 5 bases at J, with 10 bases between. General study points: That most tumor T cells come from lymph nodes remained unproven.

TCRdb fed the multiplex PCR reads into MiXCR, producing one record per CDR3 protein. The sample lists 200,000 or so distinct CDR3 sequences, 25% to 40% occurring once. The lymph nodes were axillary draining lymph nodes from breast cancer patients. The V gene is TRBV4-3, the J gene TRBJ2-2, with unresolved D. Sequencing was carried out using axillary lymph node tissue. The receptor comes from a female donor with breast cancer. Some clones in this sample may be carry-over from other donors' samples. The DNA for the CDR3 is TGCGCCAGCAGCCAAGATCGGTGGCATACCGGGGAGCTGTTTTTT. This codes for CASSQDRWHTGELFF.